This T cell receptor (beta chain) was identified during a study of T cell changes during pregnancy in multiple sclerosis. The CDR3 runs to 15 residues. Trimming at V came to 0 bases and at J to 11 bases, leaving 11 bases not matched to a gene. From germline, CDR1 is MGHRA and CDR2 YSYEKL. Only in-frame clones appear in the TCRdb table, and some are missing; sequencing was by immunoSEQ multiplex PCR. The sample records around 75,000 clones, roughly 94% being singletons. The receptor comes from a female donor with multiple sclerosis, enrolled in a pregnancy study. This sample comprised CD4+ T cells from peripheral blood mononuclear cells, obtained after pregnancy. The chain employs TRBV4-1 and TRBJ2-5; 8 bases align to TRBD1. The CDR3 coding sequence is TGCGCCAGCAGCCAAGAAGCCAGGGGGCAGGGGGAGCAGTACTTC. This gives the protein CASSQEARGQGEQYF.